This TCR beta chain stems from a study of T cell responses to AZD1222 COVID-19 vaccine. Study-level results: Baseline antibody screening turned up just a handful of seropositive AZD1222 recipients. Across the whole spike, CD4 TCRs peaked at regions 160-218 and 743-854. Spike-specific TCR breadth and depth went up after people got two AZD1222 doses.

Repertoires were generated with immunoSEQ multiplex PCR, while TCRdb's copy carries only in-frame clones and drops some. Of about 120,000 clones in the sample, around 87% were seen once. A note on this clone: The target antigen is unknown.

CDR3 length equals 15 residues. CDR1 and CDR2 (germline): SGHAT, FQNNGV. J lost 10 bases, V lost 1 base, and 8 bases had no gene match. This clonotype was obtained from an adult in good health. This chain uses TRBV11-2 with TRBJ2-1; 9 nucleotides match TRBD2. The input for sequencing was peripheral blood, taken on day 0 of AZD1222 vaccination. Written as DNA, the CDR3 is TGTGCCAGCAGCTTAGGAATGGGTGCGGGAGGGGAGCAGTTCTTC. This codes for CASSLGMGAGGEQFF.